One sample yielded the 23 T cell receptor beta chains listed below, sequenced in a study of human T cells and chemical hapten exposure. One entry per CDR3 protein results from TCRdb running MiXCR on the RACE reads. The table records under 200,000 distinct CDR3 sequences, roughly 30% of them present only once. Noted time point: pre-sensitization, week 0. The treatment was: therapeutic diphenylcyclopropenone sensitization with weekly scalp DPC. Specimen: whole blood, collected in connection with sensitization to the hapten diphenylcyclopropenone (DPC). The source of these receptors is a woman aged 25 to 39 with alopecia areata. Some clones in this sample may be carry-over from other donors' samples.

V is TRBV29-1 and J is TRBJ2-1, with TRBD1 matching over 10 bases. V dropped 7 bases and J dropped 9; count of bases not matched to a gene: 12. There are 14 residues in the CDR3. Per germline, CDR1 SQVTM and CDR2 ANQGSEA. This CDR3 is CSASSGTGASEQFF. The CDR3 DNA reads TGCAGCGCATCCTCCGGGACAGGGGCATCTGAGCAGTTCTTC.

This clonotype was seen a handful of times. The V gene is TRBV29-1, the J gene TRBJ2-3, with 7 bases aligning to TRBD1. With V trimmed by 2 bases and J by 6 bases, 5 bases remained unmatched. The CDR3 consists of 13 residues. The germline CDR1 and CDR2 sequences are SQVTM and ANQGSEA. The CDR3 sequence is CSVENQGVDTQYF. CDR3 sequence (DNA): TGCAGCGTTGAAAACCAGGGGGTTGATACGCAGTATTTT.

The chain links TRBV10-3 to TRBJ2-1; 8 bases align to TRBD2. Germline V lookup: CDR1 ENHRY, CDR2 SYGVKD. The CDR3 contains 12 residues. V was clipped by 9 bases and J by 9 bases; unmatched bases: 7. For the CDR3, the DNA is TGTGCCATATCGTCGCGGGAGGTTGAGCAGTTCTTC. Its protein is CAISSREVEQFF.

In its sample, this clonotype was seen a few times. The chain carries TRBV27 and TRBJ2-3; no clear D gene. Germline lookup yields CDR1 MNHEY and CDR2 SMNVEV (reference sequence). Trimming took off 3 bases at V and 1 base at J, with 8 bases between the two ends. The CDR3 spans 14 residues. The CDR3 here is CASSFSDRTDTQYF. CDR3 nucleotide sequence: TGTGCCAGCAGTTTCTCCGACCGCACAGATACGCAGTATTTT.

At least ten counts were recorded for this clonotype. This chain's CDR3 is CASGQGRGAGELFF. The CDR3 region has the DNA TGTGCCAGCGGACAAGGGAGGGGGGCCGGGGAGCTGTTTTTT. The chain has TRBV7-3 and TRBJ2-2, with D tentatively TRBD2 (7 bases). The CDR3 covers 14 residues. Trimming removed 8 bases at V and 6 bases at J, with 16 bases between. CDR1 is SGHTA and CDR2 is FQGTGA in the germline V gene.

The chain has TRBV28 and TRBJ1-2; D is uncertain. In germline, CDR1 is MDHEN, CDR2 SYDVKM. This CDR3 has 11 amino acids. V lost 3 bases and J lost 7, with 6 bases in between. CDR3 DNA: TGTGCCAGCAGTTTGGGGTTTGGCTACACCTTC. It encodes CASSLGFGYTF.

The rearrangement links TRBV14 to TRBJ1-1, with D possibly TRBD1 on 5 matching bases. The CDR3 consists of 16 residues. V lost 0 bases and J 1 base, leaving 12 bases between the germline ends. The germline gives CDR1 SGHDN, CDR2 FVKESK. CDR3 amino acids: CASSQDWGVRNTEAFF. CDR3 bases: TGTGCCAGCAGCCAAGATTGGGGGGTCCGGAACACTGAAGCTTTCTTT.

This chain links TRBV27 with TRBJ2-2; 10 nucleotides line up with TRBD2. Germline-derived CDR1 and CDR2 are MNHEY and SMNVEV (reference sequence). With V trimmed by 5 bases and J by 8 bases, 14 bases remained unmatched. The CDR3 runs 17 residues. The CDR3 spells CASSPLRPSGRGGELFF. As DNA, the CDR3 is TGTGCCAGCAGTCCCCTCCGGCCTAGCGGGAGAGGAGGGGAGCTGTTTTTT.

The rearrangement links TRBV6-1 to TRBJ2-1, with D possibly matching TRBD1 (6 bases). This CDR3 is 13 amino acids long. V lost 0 bases and J 9 bases, leaving 9 bases between the germline ends. Per the germline V gene, CDR1 is MNHNS and CDR2 is SASEGT. CDR3 in DNA: TGTGCCAGCAGTGAAGCCAGGGGTAGTGAGCAGTTCTTC. This translates into CASSEARGSEQFF.

The chain links TRBV6-2 or TRBV6-3 to TRBJ2-6; D is uncertain. The germline gives CDR1 MNHEY, CDR2 SVGEGT. V shed 9 bases and J shed 0 bases, with 15 bases lying between them. This CDR3 has 16 amino acids. The CDR3 nucleotides read TGTGCCAGTAAGGGAATACACTTCTCTGGGGCCAACGTCCTGACTTTC. Its protein is CASKGIHFSGANVLTF.

The CDR3 nucleotides read TGCGCCAGCAGCTTCGGACAGGTGACCACTGAAGCTTTCTTT. It is translated as CASSFGQVTTEAFF. The genes are TRBV5-1 and TRBJ1-1, with 7 bases aligning to TRBD1. Germline V gene lookup returns CDR1 SGHRS and CDR2 YFSETQ. CDR3 size: 14 residues. The V segment lost 2 bases and the J segment 4 bases; nucleotides outside the gene matches: 5.

This chain uses TRBV19 with TRBJ2-5; TRBD1 matches 9 bases. Germline V CDR1 and CDR2: LNHDA, SQIVND (reference sequence). V dropped 2 bases and J dropped 6; count of bases not matched to a gene: 4. The CDR3 totals 14 residues. CDR3 sequence reads: CASSITGGAQTQYF. In DNA, the CDR3 is TGTGCCAGTAGTATAACAGGGGGCGCGCAGACCCAGTACTTC.

This clonotype showed up just a few times. The CDR3 DNA reads as TGTGCCAGCAGTGAACCACGAGGGGCCACTGAAGCTTTCTTT. Protein sequence: CASSEPRGATEAFF. V usage is TRBV25-1 and J usage is TRBJ1-1; D perhaps matches TRBD1 (5 bases). Germline assignment: CDR1 MGHDK and CDR2 SYGVNS. There are 14 residues in the CDR3. V was trimmed by 2 bases and J by 4 bases, leaving 11 bases between them.

This chain connects TRBV5-6 to TRBJ2-5; 9 positions agree with TRBD1. The CDR3 is 13 amino acids. The V gene's germline CDR1 is SGHDT and CDR2 YYEEEE. V lost 3 bases and J lost 7; bases outside the gene matches: 4. The CDR3 is CASSSGTGRTQYF. For the CDR3, the DNA is TGTGCCAGCAGCTCCGGGACAGGGAGGACCCAGTACTTC. Full variable domain (outside the CDR3, taken from reference TRBV5-6 and TRBJ2-5): DAGVTQSPTHLIKTRGQQVTLRCSPKSGHDTVSWYQQALGQGPQFIFQYYEEEERQRGNFPDRFSGHQFPNYSSELNVNALLLGDSALYLCASSSGTGRTQYFGPGTRLLVL.

V gene TRBV28 combines with J gene TRBJ1-1; D gene ambiguous. The CDR3 has 14 amino acids. V was clipped by 6 bases and J by 1 base, with 12 bases between them. Germline V gene lookup returns CDR1 MDHEN and CDR2 SYDVKM. The CDR3 DNA is TGTGCCAGCAGACGTCCGGGCTCGAACACTGAAGCTTTCTTT. Protein: CASRRPGSNTEAFF.

This clonotype came up a few times. This chain uses TRBV19 with TRBJ2-2, with D possibly being TRBD1 or TRBD2 (5 bases each). The CDR3 is 15 residues long. Trimming left V 3 bases short and J 0 bases short, with 8 bases between. Germline CDR1 is LNHDA and CDR2 is SQIVND (reference sequence). Written as DNA, the CDR3 is TGTGCCAGTAGTATCCAGGGAGCGAACACCGGGGAGCTGTTTTTT. This translates into CASSIQGANTGELFF.

The chain couples TRBV28 to TRBJ2-7, with D possibly TRBD1 on 6 matching bases. In germline, CDR1 is MDHEN, CDR2 SYDVKM. V lost 1 base to trimming and J lost 1 base, with 17 bases between them. The CDR3 sequence is 17 residues long. Here the CDR3 DNA reads TGTGCCAGCAGTTTATACCCATGGGACACGCATTCCTACGAGCAGTACTTC. It codes for CASSLYPWDTHSYEQYF.

The chain uses TRBV29-1 and TRBJ1-5; possibly TRBD1 for D (5 bases). In germline, CDR1 is SQVTM, CDR2 ANQGSEA. Trimming took 6 bases from V and 4 from J, leaving 13 bases between them. CDR3 length: 13 amino acids. DNA for the CDR3: TGCAGCGTGGGGACGGAAAAGAATCAGCCCCAGCATTTT. As protein: CSVGTEKNQPQHF.

The CDR3 region has the DNA TGCAGTGCTGGGGGGTACAGGCGAAGCTCTGGAAACACCATATATTTT. This codes for CSAGGYRRSSGNTIYF. The chain links TRBV20-1 to TRBJ1-3; tentatively, D is TRBD1 (5 bases). This CDR3 spans 16 amino acids. Germline V gene sequence: CDR1 DFQATT, CDR2 SNEGSKA (reference sequence). V lost 5 bases to trimming and J lost 0 bases, with 17 bases between them.

The chain links TRBV7-2 to TRBJ2-7; the D is unclear. CDR3 length: 14 amino acids. Germline V gene lookup returns CDR1 SGHTA and CDR2 FQGNSA. The V end was cut by 6 bases, the J end by 4 bases, with 16 bases between. CDR3 DNA: TGTGCCAGCAGTTCACTATCCGGGCCTTACGAGCAGTACTTC. It codes for CASSSLSGPYEQYF.

This clonotype was detected a few times. The chain employs TRBV5-1 and TRBJ1-1; D call uncertain. V lost 0 bases and J lost 5, with 11 bases in between. The V gene's germline CDR1 is SGHRS and CDR2 YFSETQ. The CDR3 is made up of 14 amino acids. CDR3 nucleotides: TGCGCCAGCAGCTTGGAGCTCCCTTGGACTGAAGCTTTCTTT. Amino acid sequence: CASSLELPWTEAFF.

This clonotype occurred a few times. This chain joins TRBV7-6 and TRBJ2-2; D gene unclear. The CDR3 runs 13 residues. The V and J ends lost 5 bases and 10 bases respectively, with 14 bases between them. Looked up from germline, CDR1 is SGHVS and CDR2 is FNYEAQ. CDR3 nucleotide sequence: TGTGCCAGCAGCCCCGGGTCAGTCATGGAGCTGTTTTTT. Amino acids: CASSPGSVMELFF.

The sample holds a few counts of this clonotype. This chain links TRBV28 with TRBJ2-1, with 12 bases matching TRBD2. The CDR3 spans 16 residues. Germline CDR1 MDHEN, CDR2 SYDVKM. V shed 6 bases, J shed 5 bases, and the junction held 8 bases outside the gene matches. The CDR3 region is CASRRTSGTLHNEQFF. In DNA, the CDR3 is TGTGCCAGCAGGAGGACTAGCGGGACCCTGCACAATGAGCAGTTCTTC. The full variable domain, its missing parts supplied by reference TRBV28 and TRBJ2-1, is DVKVTQSSRYLVKRTGEKVFLECVQDMDHENMFWYRQDPGLGLRLIYFSYDVKMKEKGDIPEGYSVSREKKERFSLILESASTNQTSMYLCASRRTSGTLHNEQFFGPGTRLTVL.